Below, 17 T cell receptor beta chains from the same sample are listed, as sequenced in a study of T cell repertoires in cytomegalovirus infection. MiXCR, run by TCRdb on the reads, gives a single entry per CDR3 protein. The repertoire has 150,000 or so distinct CDR3 sequences, about 25% of them found once; the top ten carry approximately 11%. Sample: PBMCs. All receptors derive from a human donor in good health (CMV status not recorded). Some clones in this sample may be carry-over from other donors' samples.

This clonotype was observed a handful of times. V gene TRBV12-3 or TRBV12-4 combines with J gene TRBJ2-7; D perhaps matches TRBD2 (5 bases). The CDR3 sequence is 14 residues long. V lost 3 bases to trimming and J lost 7 bases, with 16 bases between them. The CDR3 nucleotides read TGTGCCAGCAGTTTCAGCCAGGACGAGCGGGAGCAGTACTTC. It translates to CASSFSQDEREQYF.

The chain uses TRBV5-5 and TRBJ2-4; 11 nucleotides match TRBD1. Germline CDR1 SGHKS, CDR2 YYEKEE (reference sequence). The CDR3 contains 15 residues. Trimming took 4 bases from V and 3 from J; bases not matched to a gene: 3. CDR3 region: CASSPGQGVKNIQYF. CDR3 nucleotide sequence: TGTGCCAGCAGCCCGGGACAGGGGGTCAAAAACATTCAGTACTTC.

This clonotype was picked up a small number of times. V gene TRBV7-9 combines with J gene TRBJ1-2, with D hard to call. This CDR3 has 14 residues. Trimming stripped 6 bases from V and 1 base from J, with 12 bases between. Germline CDR1 is SEHNR and CDR2 is FQNEAQ (reference sequence). The CDR3 coding sequence is TGTGCCAGCAGACCCCGGGAGGGTAACTATGGCTACACCTTC. This sequence encodes CASRPREGNYGYTF.

This clonotype is a singleton in its sample. The chain links TRBV20-1 to TRBJ2-1; TRBD2 is a possible D gene (5 bases). The CDR3 length is 16 residues. V dropped 1 base and J dropped 0 bases, with 13 bases sitting between them. Germline V gene data show CDR1 as DFQATT and CDR2 as SNEGSKA (reference sequence). The CDR3: CSARASGPASYNEQFF. In nucleotides, the CDR3 is TGCAGTGCTAGAGCCAGCGGACCAGCCTCCTACAATGAGCAGTTCTTC.

This clonotype was detected ten times or more. The CDR3 protein is CASSSQGGSYEQYF. The CDR3 nucleotides are TGTGCCAGCAGCTCGCAGGGAGGCTCCTACGAGCAGTACTTC. V usage is TRBV7-2 and J usage is TRBJ2-7, with TRBD2 as a possible D gene (6 bases). V was clipped by 4 bases and J by 0 bases, with 10 bases between them. The CDR3 has 14 amino acids. In germline, CDR1 is SGHTA, CDR2 FQGNSA.

This clonotype appeared many times. V usage is TRBV12-3 or TRBV12-4 and J usage is TRBJ1-3, with D possibly TRBD1 on 5 matching bases. The CDR3 is made up of 17 amino acids. V was shortened by 7 bases and J by 2 bases, with 21 bases between the two germline ends. CDR3 sequence reads: CASTSHGAPGAGNTIYF. In DNA, the CDR3 is TGTGCCAGCACCTCTCATGGGGCGCCTGGGGCTGGAAACACCATATATTTT.

This clonotype appeared a few times. CDR3 residues: CATNLDLAGGYEQYF. In DNA form, the CDR3 reads TGTGCCACTAACCTCGACTTAGCGGGAGGCTACGAGCAGTACTTC. V usage is TRBV2 and J usage is TRBJ2-7; the match to TRBD2 covers 10 bases. Unmatched junction bases numbered 12, after V lost 10 bases and J lost 3 bases. CDR3 size: 15 residues. CDR1 and CDR2 from the germline V gene are SNHLY and FYNNEI.

The chain carries TRBV15 and TRBJ2-5, with no clear D. The CDR3 runs to 12 residues. The ends were cut back, 5 bases at V and 4 bases at J, with 8 bases in the middle. Per germline, CDR1 LNHNV and CDR2 YYDKDF (reference sequence). The CDR3 nucleotides read TGTGCCACCAGCCAACGTCGAGAGACCCAGTACTTC. Translated: CATSQRRETQYF.

The V gene is TRBV5-5, the J gene TRBJ1-2, with 9 bases aligning to TRBD1. Per germline, CDR1 SGHKS and CDR2 YYEKEE (reference sequence). This CDR3 comprises 12 residues. V gave up 3 bases and J gave up 8 bases; unmatched junction bases: 2. CDR3 DNA: TGTGCCAGCAGCTGGGACAGGGACGGCTACACCTTC. Protein product: CASSWDRDGYTF. The whole variable domain, remainder taken from reference TRBV5-5 and TRBJ1-2, is DAGVTQSPTHLIKTRGQQVTLRCSPISGHKSVSWYQQVLGQGPQFIFQYYEKEERGRGNFPDRFSARQFPNYSSELNVNALLLGDSALYLCASSWDRDGYTFGSGTRLTVV.

The chain is built from TRBV6-2 or TRBV6-3 and TRBJ1-5; no reliable D call. Trimming cost V 5 bases and J 9 bases, with 14 bases left between them. The germline gives CDR1 MNHEY, CDR2 SVGEGT. The CDR3 covers 13 residues. This CDR3 is CASSLGLESPQHF. The CDR3 DNA reads as TGTGCCAGCAGTCTTGGCCTGGAATCGCCCCAGCATTTT.

This clonotype was detected ten times or more. The chain couples TRBV7-2 to TRBJ2-5; no firm D call. Germline V lookup: CDR1 SGHTA, CDR2 FQGNSA. The V end was cut by 1 base, the J end by 5 bases, with 5 bases between. The CDR3 is 12 residues long. Here the CDR3 DNA reads TGTGCCAGCAGCTTAGATCGTGAGACCCAGTACTTC. Protein: CASSLDRETQYF.

V gene TRBV6-2 or TRBV6-3 combines with J gene TRBJ2-5; no definite D call. Trimming removed 2 bases from V and 5 bases from J, with 12 bases in between. Germline lookup yields CDR1 MNHEY and CDR2 SVGEGT. The CDR3 loop spans 14 amino acids. CDR3 residues: CASSYRLTEETQYF. The CDR3 bases are TGTGCCAGCAGTTACCGCTTGACTGAGGAGACCCAGTACTTC.

Many counts were recorded for this clonotype. V usage is TRBV7-2 and J usage is TRBJ2-5; TRBD2 agrees at 11 bases. J gave up 1 base and V 0 bases, and 7 bases lay outside the gene matches. Germline lookup yields CDR1 SGHTA and CDR2 FQGNSA. The CDR3 has 18 amino acids. Here the CDR3 reads CASSLARLAGRGQETQYF. Written as DNA, the CDR3 is TGTGCCAGCAGCTTAGCTCGACTAGCGGGACGGGGCCAAGAGACCCAGTACTTC.

The chain is built from TRBV18 and TRBJ2-4; 14 nucleotides align to TRBD2. This CDR3 has 19 amino acids. CDR1 and CDR2 (germline): KGHSH, LQKENI. The J segment lost 3 bases and the V segment lost 3 bases, leaving 10 bases of the junction unmatched. The CDR3: CASSPIAGTSGGDKNIQYF. The DNA of the CDR3 is TGTGCCAGCTCACCTATTGCCGGGACTAGCGGGGGAGACAAAAACATTCAGTACTTC.

As concerns this clonotype: The junction does not match germline at one end; this may be a read error. This chain uses TRBV28 with TRBJ2-4, with D perhaps TRBD2 (5 bases). This CDR3 has 17 residues. Germline CDR1 reads MDHEN; CDR2 reads SYDVKM. CDR3 nucleotides: TGTGCCAGCAGTTTATGGGGATGGGGTCTAGCCAAAGACATTCAGTACTTC. Translation: CASSLWGWGLAKDIQYF.

In its sample, this clonotype was seen a few times. V usage is TRBV5-4 and J usage is TRBJ1-1; 7 bases align to TRBD1. This CDR3 is 17 amino acids long. The V and J ends lost 2 bases and 1 base, in that order; junction bases with no gene match: 11. The V gene's germline CDR1 is SGHNT and CDR2 YYREEE (reference sequence). The CDR3 is CASSFFPGQKENTEAFF. In DNA, the CDR3 is TGTGCCAGCAGCTTTTTCCCGGGACAGAAAGAGAACACTGAAGCTTTCTTT.

In its sample, this clonotype was seen a few times. The chain couples TRBV7-9 to TRBJ1-2; D is uncertain. CDR3 length: 12 amino acids. The germline V and J ends were trimmed by 5 bases and 4 bases, with 8 bases remaining between them. Per the germline V gene, CDR1 is SEHNR and CDR2 is FQNEAQ (reference sequence). For the CDR3, the DNA is TGTGCCAGCAGCACGGACTCCTATGGCTACACCTTC. It specifies CASSTDSYGYTF. The whole variable domain, filled in from reference TRBV7-9 and TRBJ1-2, reads DTGVSQNPRHKITKRGQNVTFRCDPISEHNRLYWYRQTLGQGPEFLTYFQNEAQLEKSRLLSDRFSAERPKGSFSTLEIQRTEQGDSAMYLCASSTDSYGYTFGSGTRLTVV.